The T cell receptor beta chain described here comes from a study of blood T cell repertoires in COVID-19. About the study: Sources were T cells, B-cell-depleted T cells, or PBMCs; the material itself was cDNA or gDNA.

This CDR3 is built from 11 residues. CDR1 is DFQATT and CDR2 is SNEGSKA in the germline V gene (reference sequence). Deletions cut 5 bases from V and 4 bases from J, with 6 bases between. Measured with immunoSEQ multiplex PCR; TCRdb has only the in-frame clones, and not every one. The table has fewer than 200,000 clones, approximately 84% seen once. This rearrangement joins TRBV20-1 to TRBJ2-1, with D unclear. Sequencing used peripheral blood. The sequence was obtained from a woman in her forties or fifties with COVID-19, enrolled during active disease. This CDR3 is CSASPYNEQFF. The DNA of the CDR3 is TGCAGTGCTTCTCCTTACAATGAGCAGTTCTTC.